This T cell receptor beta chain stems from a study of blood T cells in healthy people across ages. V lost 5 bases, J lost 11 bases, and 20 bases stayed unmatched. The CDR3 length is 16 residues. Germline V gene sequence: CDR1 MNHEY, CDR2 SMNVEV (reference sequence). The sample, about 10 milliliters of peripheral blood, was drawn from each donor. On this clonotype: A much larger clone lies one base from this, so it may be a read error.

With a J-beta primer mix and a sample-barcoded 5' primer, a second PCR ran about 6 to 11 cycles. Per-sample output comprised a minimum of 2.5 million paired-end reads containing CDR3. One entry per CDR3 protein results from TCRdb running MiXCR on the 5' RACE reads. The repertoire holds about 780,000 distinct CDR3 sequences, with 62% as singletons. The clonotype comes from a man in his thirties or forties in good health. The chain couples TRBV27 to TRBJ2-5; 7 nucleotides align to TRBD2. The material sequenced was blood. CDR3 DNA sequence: TGTGCCAGCAGTCCGGGGGGTAGCGACAGCAGTAGTGAGCAGTACTTC. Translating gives CASSPGGSDSSSEQYF.